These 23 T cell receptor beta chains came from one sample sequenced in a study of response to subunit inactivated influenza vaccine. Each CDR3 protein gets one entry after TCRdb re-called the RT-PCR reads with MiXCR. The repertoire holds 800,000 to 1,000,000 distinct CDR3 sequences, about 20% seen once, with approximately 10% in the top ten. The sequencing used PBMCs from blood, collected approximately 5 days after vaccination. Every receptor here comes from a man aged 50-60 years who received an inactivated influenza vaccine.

The CDR3 here is CASSSGWGMGNEQFF. DNA of the CDR3: TGTGCCAGCAGCTCTGGTTGGGGTATGGGCAATGAGCAGTTCTTC. The chain employs TRBV5-5 and TRBJ2-1; no firm D call. The CDR3 has 15 amino acids. The V and J ends lost 3 bases and 6 bases respectively, with 16 bases between them. Per germline, CDR1 SGHKS and CDR2 YYEKEE (reference sequence). The entire variable domain, with the rest obtained from reference TRBV5-5 and TRBJ2-1, is as follows: DAGVTQSPTHLIKTRGQQVTLRCSPISGHKSVSWYQQVLGQGPQFIFQYYEKEERGRGNFPDRFSARQFPNYSSELNVNALLLGDSALYLCASSSGWGMGNEQFFGPGTRLTVL.

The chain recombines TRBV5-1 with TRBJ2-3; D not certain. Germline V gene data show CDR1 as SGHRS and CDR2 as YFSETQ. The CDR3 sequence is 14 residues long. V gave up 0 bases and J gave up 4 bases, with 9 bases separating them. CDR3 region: CASSLAARADTQYF. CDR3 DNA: TGCGCCAGCAGCTTGGCAGCGAGAGCAGATACGCAGTATTTT.

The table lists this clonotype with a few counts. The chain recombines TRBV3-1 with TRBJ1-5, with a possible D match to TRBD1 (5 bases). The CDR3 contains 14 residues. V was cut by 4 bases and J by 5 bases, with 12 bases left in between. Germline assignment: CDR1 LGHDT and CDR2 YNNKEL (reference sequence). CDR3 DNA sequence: TGTGCCAGCAGCCGTAGGCAGGGCGATCAGCCCCAGCATTTT. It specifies CASSRRQGDQPQHF.

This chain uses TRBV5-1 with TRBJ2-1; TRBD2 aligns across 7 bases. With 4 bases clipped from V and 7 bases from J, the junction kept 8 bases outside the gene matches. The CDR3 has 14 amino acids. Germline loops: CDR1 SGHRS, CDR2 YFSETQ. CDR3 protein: CASSPSGPGNEQFF. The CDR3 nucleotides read TGCGCCAGCAGCCCTAGCGGTCCGGGGAATGAGCAGTTCTTC.

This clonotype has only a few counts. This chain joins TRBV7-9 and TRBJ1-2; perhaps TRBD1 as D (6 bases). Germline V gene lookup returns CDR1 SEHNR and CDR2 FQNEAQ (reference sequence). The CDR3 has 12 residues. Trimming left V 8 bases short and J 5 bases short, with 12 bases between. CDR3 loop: CASGRGTYGYTF. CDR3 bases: TGTGCCAGCGGGAGGGGGACTTATGGCTACACCTTC.

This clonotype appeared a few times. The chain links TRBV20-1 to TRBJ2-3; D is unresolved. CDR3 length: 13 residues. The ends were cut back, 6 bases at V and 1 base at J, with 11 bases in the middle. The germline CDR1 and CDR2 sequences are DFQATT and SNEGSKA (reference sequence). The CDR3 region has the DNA TGCAGTGCAACTAACACGGGCACAGATACGCAGTATTTT. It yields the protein CSATNTGTDTQYF.

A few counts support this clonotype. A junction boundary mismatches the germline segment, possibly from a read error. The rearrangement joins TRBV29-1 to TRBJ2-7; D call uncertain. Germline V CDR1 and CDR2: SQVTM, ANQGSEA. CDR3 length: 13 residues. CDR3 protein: CSVSLRMTYEQYF. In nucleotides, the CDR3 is TGCAGCGTTTCCCTACGGATGACCTACGAGCAATACTTC.

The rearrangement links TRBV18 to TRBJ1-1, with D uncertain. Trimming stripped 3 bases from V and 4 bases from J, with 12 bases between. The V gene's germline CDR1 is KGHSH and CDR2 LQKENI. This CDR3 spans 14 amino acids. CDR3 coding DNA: TGTGCCAGCTCACCCGGGAGTTCGACCACTGAAGCTTTCTTT. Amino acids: CASSPGSSTTEAFF.

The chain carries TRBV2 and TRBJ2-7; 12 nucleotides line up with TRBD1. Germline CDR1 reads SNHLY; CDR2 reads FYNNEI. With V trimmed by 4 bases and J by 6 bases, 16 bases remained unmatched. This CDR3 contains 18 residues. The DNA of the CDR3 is TGTGCCAGCAGTGCCGAACGGGGGACAGGGGGCGCATTGAGCGAGCAGTACTTC. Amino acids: CASSAERGTGGALSEQYF. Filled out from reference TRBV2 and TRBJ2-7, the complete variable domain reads EPEVTQTPSHQVTQMGQEVILRCVPISNHLYFYWYRQILGQKVEFLVSFYNNEISEKSEIFDDQFSVERPDGSNFTLKIRSTKLEDSAMYFCASSAERGTGGALSEQYFGPGTRLTVT.

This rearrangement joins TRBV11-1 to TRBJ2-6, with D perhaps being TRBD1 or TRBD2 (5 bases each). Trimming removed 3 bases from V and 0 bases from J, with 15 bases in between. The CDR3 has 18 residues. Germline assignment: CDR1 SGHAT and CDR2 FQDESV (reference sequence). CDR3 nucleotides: TGTGCCAGCAGCTTCCCGGGACGGATTAACTCTGGGGCCAACGTCCTGACTTTC. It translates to CASSFPGRINSGANVLTF. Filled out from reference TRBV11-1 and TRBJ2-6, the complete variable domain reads EAEVAQSPRYKITEKSQAVAFWCDPISGHATLYWYRQILGQGPELLVQFQDESVVDDSQLPKDRFSAERLKGVDSTLKIQPAELGDSAMYLCASSFPGRINSGANVLTFGAGSRLTVL.

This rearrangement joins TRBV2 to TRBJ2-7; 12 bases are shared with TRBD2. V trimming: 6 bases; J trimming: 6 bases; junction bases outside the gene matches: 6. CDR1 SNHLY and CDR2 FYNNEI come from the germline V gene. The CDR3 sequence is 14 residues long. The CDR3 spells CASRRGTSGFEQYF. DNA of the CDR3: TGTGCCAGCAGGAGGGGGACTAGCGGGTTCGAGCAGTACTTC.

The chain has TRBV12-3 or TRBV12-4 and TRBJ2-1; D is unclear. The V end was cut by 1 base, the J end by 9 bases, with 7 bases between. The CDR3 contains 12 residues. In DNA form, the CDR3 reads TGTGCCAGCAGTTTAGGGGGAACTGAGCAGTTCTTC. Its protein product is CASSLGGTEQFF.

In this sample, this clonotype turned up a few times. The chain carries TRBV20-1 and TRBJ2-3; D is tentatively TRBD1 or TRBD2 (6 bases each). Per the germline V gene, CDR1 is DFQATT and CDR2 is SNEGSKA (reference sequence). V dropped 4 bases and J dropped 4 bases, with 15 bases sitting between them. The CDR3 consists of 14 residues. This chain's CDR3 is CSAKNGGRADTQYF. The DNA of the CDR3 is TGCAGTGCTAAAAATGGGGGGCGTGCAGATACGCAGTATTTT.

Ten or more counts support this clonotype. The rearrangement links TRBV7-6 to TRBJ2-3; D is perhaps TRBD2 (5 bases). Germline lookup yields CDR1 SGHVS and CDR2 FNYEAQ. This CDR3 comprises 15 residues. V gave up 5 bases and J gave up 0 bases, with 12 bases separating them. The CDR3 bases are TGTGCCAGCAGCCCAACGGGATTAAGCACAGATACGCAGTATTTT. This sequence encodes CASSPTGLSTDTQYF.

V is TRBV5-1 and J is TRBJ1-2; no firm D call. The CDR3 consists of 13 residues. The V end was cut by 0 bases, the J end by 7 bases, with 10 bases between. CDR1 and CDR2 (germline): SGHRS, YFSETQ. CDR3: CASSLDPGVGYTF. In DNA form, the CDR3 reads TGCGCCAGCAGCTTGGACCCGGGAGTTGGCTACACCTTC.

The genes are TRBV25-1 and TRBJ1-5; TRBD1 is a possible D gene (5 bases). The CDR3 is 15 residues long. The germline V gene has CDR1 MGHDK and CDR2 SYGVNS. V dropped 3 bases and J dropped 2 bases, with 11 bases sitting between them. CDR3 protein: CASSDGGGGNQPQHF. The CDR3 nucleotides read TGTGCCAGCAGTGACGGGGGAGGGGGCAATCAGCCCCAGCATTTT.

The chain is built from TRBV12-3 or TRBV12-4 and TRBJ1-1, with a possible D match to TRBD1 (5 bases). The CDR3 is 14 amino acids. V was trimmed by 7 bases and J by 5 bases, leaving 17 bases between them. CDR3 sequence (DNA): TGTGCCAGCATGCTGACAACCGGGGGAACTGAAGCTTTCTTT. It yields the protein CASMLTTGGTEAFF.

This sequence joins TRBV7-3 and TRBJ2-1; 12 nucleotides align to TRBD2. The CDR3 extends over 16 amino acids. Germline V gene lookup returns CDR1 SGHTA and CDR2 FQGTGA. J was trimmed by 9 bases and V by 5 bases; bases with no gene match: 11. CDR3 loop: CASSLSLTSGRGEQFF. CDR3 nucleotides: TGTGCCAGCAGCCTTTCCCTGACTAGCGGGAGAGGTGAGCAGTTCTTC.

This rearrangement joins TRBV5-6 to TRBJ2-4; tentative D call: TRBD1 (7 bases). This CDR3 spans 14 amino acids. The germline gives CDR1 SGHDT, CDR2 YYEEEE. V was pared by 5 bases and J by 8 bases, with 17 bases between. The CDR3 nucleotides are TGTGCCAGCAGTTCGGGGGACAGCTTATACATTCAGTACTTC. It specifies CASSSGDSLYIQYF.

The CDR3 here is CASSLLQGIGELFF. CDR3 nucleotides: TGTGCCAGCAGCTTACTGCAGGGGATCGGGGAGCTGTTTTTT. This sequence joins TRBV7-9 and TRBJ2-2, with D possibly being TRBD1 (6 bases). V was cut by 2 bases and J by 7 bases, with 11 bases left in between. The CDR3 length is 14 residues. The germline V gene has CDR1 SEHNR and CDR2 FQNEAQ (reference sequence).

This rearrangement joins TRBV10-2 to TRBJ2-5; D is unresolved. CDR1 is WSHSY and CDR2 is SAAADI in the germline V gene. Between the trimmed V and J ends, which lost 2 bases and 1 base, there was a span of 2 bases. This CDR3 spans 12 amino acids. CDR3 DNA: TGCGCCAGCAGTGAGACCCAAGAGACCCAGTACTTC. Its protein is CASSETQETQYF.

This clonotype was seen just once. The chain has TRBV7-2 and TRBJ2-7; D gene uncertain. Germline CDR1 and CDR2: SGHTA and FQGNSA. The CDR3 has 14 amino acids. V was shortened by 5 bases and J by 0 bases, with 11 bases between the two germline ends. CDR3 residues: CASSEDPSSYEQYF. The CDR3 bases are TGTGCCAGCAGCGAAGACCCGAGCTCCTACGAGCAGTACTTC.

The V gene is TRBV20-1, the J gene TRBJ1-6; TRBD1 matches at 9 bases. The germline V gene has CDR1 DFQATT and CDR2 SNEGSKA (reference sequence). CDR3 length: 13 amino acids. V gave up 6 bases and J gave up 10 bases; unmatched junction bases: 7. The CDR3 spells CSAAGTGRSPLHF. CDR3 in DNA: TGCAGTGCAGCCGGGACAGGGCGATCACCCCTCCACTTT.